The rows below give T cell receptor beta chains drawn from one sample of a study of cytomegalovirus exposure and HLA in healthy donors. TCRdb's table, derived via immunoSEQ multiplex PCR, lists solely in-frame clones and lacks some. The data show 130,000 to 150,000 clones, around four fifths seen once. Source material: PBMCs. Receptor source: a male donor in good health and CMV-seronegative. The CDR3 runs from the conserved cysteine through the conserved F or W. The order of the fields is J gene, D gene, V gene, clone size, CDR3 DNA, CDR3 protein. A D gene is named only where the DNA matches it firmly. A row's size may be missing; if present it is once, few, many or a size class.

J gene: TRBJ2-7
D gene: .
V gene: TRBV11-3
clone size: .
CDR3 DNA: TGTGCCAGCAGCTCCCACGAGGGGGGGACACCGTACTTC
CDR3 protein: CASSSHEGGTPYF

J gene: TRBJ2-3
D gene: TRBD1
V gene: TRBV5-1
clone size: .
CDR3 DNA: TGCGCCAGCAGCCCCGGGACAGCGTCCGCAGATACGCAGTATTTT
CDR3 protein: CASSPGTASADTQYF

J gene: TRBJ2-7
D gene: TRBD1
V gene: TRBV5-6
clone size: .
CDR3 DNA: TGTGCCAGCAGCCCGGGACAGGGGGAAGGCGAGCAGTACTTC
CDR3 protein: CASSPGQGEGEQYF

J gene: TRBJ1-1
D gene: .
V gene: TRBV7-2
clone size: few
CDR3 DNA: TGTGCCAGCAGCCCAACAAGGAACACTGAAGCTTTCTTT
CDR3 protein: CASSPTRNTEAFF

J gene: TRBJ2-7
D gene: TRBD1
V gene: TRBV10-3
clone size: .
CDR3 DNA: TGTGCCATCAGGGGACAGGACGAGCAGTACTTC
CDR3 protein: CAIRGQDEQYF

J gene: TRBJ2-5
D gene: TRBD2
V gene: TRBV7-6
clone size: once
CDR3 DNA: TGTGCCAGCAGCCAGTCGAGCGGGGGGGCGGGTGGGACCCAGTACTTC
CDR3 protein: CASSQSSGGAGGTQYF

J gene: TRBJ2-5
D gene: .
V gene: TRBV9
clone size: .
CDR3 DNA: TGTGCCAGCAGCGTATTAGGGGGGGGCCGGGAGACCCAGTACTTC
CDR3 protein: CASSVLGGGRETQYF

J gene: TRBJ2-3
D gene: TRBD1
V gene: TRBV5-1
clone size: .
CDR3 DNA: TGCGCCAGCAGCATAGGGACAGGGGTAGATACGCAGTATTTT
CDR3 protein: CASSIGTGVDTQYF

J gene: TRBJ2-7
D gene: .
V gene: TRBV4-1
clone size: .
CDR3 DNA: TGCGCCAGCAGCCAATCACGGACGGGAGCCTACGAGCAGTACTTC
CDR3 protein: CASSQSRTGAYEQYF

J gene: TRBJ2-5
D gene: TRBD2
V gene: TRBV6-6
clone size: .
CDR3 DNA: TGTGCCAGCAGTTACGGGTCGGGGGGGGTTCGAGAGACCCAGTACTTC
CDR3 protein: CASSYGSGGVRETQYF

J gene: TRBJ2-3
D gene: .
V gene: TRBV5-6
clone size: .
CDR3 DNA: TGTGCCAGCAAAATAAGCGGCGGAACAGATACGCAGTATTTT
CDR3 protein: CASKISGGTDTQYF

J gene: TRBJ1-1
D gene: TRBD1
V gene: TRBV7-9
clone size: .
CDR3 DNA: TGTGCCAGCAGCTTAGATGCCGGACAGGGCGGCACTGAAGCTTTCTTT
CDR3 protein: CASSLDAGQGGTEAFF

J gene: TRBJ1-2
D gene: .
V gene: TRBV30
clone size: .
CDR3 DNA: TGTGCCTGGAGTCGGGTCTTCTATGGCTACACCTTC
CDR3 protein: CAWSRVFYGYTF

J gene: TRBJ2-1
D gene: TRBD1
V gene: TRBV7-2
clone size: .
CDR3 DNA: TGTGCCAGCAGCTTATCGGGACAGGCCTACAATGAGCAGTTCTTC
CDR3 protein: CASSLSGQAYNEQFF

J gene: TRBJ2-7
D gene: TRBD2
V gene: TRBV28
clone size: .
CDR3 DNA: TGTGCCAGCAGTTTAGGCGCGGGGGGGCTGGACTACGAGCAGTACTTC
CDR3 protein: CASSLGAGGLDYEQYF

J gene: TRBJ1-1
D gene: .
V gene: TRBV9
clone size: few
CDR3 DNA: TGTGCCAGCAGCGTAGCGGGGGGCGGCGGCACTGAAGCTTTCTTT
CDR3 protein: CASSVAGGGGTEAFF

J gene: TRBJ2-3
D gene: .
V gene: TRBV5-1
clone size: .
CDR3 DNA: TGCGCCAGCAGCCCCATCGGCGGGTCTAGCACAGATACGCAGTATTTT
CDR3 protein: CASSPIGGSSTDTQYF

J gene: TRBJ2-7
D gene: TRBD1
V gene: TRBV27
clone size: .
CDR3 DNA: TGTGCCAGCAGTACCACAGGGGGCCGGACCTACGAGCGGTACTTC
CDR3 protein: CASSTTGGRTYERYF

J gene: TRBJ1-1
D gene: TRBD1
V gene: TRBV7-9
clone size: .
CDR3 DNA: TGTGCCAGCAGCATTACAGGGGGAGGCACTGAAGCTTTCTTT
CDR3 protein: CASSITGGGTEAFF

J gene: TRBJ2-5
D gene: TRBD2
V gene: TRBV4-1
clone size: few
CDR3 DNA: TGCGCCAGCAGCCAAGGGCGGGGGTCCTTGGGAGAGACCCAGTACTTC
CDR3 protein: CASSQGRGSLGETQYF

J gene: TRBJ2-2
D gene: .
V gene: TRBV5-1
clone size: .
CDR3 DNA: TGCGCCAGCAGCGGGCAAGGGGTGAACACCGGGGAGCTGTTTTTT
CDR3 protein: CASSGQGVNTGELFF

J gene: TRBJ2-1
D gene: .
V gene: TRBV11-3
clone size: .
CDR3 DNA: TGTGCCAGCAGCTTAGATTTTCAGGGCAGAAACTCCTACAATGAGCAGTTCTTC
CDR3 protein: CASSLDFQGRNSYNEQFF

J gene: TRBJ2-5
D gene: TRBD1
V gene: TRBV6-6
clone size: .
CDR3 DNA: TGTGCCAGCAGTTACGGGGGACAGGGTCGGGAGACCCAGTACTTC
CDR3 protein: CASSYGGQGRETQYF

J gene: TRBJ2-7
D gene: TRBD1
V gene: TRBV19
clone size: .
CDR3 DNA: TGTGCCAGCAACCGGGACAGGGGCTACGAGCAGTACTTC
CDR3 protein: CASNRDRGYEQYF

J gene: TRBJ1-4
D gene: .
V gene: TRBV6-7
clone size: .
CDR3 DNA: TGTGCCAGCAGTGATAATAACACATGCGGGGCTAATGAAAAACTGTTTTTT
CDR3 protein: CASSDNNTCGANEKLFF

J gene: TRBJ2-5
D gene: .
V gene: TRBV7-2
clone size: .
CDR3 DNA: TGTGCCAGCAGCCCAATGGAGACCCAGTACTTC
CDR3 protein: CASSPMETQYF

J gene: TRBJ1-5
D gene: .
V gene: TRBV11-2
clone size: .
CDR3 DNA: TGTGCCAGCAGCCAGGCGCGGGCGGGCAATCAGCCCCAGCATTTT
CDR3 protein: CASSQARAGNQPQHF

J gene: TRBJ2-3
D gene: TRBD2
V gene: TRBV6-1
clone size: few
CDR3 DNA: TGTGCCAGCAGGGAAGCGGGAGTGAGCACAGATACGCAGTATTTT
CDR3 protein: CASREAGVSTDTQYF

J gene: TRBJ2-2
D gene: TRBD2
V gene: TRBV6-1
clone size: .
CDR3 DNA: TGTGCCAGCATCCAGCGGGGGGCCGCCGGGGAGCTGTTTTTT
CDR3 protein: CASIQRGAAGELFF

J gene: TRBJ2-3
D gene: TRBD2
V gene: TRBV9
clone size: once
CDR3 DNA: TGTGCCAGCACCGTATGGGAGGGAGAGGGAGATACGCAGTATTTT
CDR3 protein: CASTVWEGEGDTQYF

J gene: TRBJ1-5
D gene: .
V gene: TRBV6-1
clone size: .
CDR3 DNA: TGTGCCAGCGGAGGCGGACAGACTAATCAGCCCCAGCATTTT
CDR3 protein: CASGGGQTNQPQHF

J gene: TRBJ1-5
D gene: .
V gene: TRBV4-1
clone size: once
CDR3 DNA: TGCGCCAGCAGCCAAGATGGAGGGGGGGCTCAGCCCCAGCATTTT
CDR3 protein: CASSQDGGGAQPQHF

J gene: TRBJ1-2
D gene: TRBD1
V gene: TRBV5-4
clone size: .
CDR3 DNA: TGTGCCAGCAGACAGGGGACAGCTAACTATGGCTACACCTTC
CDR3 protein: CASRQGTANYGYTF

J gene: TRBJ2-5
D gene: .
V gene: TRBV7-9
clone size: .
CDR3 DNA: TGTGCCAGCGAAAGGGGCCAAGAGACCCAGTACTTC
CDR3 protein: CASERGQETQYF

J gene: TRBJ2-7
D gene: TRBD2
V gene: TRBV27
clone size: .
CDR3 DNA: TGTGCCAGCAGTTTATTCGGGGGGGGCTACGAGCAGTACTTC
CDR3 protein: CASSLFGGGYEQYF

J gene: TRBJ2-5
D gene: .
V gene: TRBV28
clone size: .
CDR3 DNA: TGTGCCAGCAGTTTATTTCCGGGAGAGCCTTCGGAGACCCAGTACTTC
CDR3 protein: CASSLFPGEPSETQYF

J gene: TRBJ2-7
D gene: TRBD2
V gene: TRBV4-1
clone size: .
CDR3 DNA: TGCGCCAGCAGCCAAGAGTTCAGCGGGAGCCCCAATTACGAGCAGTACTTC
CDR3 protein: CASSQEFSGSPNYEQYF

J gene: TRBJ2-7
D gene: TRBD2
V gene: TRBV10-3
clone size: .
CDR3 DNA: TGTGCCATCAGTGAGTCAGCACTAGCGGGGGTGAGGGAGCAGTACTTC
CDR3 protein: CAISESALAGVREQYF

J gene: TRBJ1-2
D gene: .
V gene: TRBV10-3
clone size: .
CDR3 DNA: TGTGCCATCAGTGAACCTCTCAGGGGTAACTATGGCTACACCTTC
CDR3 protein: CAISEPLRGNYGYTF

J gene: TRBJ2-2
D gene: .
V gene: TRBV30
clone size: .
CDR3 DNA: TGTGCCTGGAGTTATAAGACTATCGGTTCGACCGGGGAGCTGTTTTTT
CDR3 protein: CAWSYKTIGSTGELFF

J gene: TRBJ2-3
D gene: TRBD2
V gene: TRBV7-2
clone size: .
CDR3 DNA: TGTGCCAGCAGCCCGAGGACTAGCGGGGGAACAGATACGCAGTATTTT
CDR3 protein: CASSPRTSGGTDTQYF

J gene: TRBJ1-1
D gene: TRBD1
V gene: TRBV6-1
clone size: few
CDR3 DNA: TGTGCCAGCAGGAAGACAGGGATAAACACTGAAGCTTTCTTT
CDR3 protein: CASRKTGINTEAFF

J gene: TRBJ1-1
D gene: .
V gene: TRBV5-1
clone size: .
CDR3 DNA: TGCGCCAGCAGCGTGGGCGCGGGCCTGAACACTGAAGCTTTCTTT
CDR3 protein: CASSVGAGLNTEAFF